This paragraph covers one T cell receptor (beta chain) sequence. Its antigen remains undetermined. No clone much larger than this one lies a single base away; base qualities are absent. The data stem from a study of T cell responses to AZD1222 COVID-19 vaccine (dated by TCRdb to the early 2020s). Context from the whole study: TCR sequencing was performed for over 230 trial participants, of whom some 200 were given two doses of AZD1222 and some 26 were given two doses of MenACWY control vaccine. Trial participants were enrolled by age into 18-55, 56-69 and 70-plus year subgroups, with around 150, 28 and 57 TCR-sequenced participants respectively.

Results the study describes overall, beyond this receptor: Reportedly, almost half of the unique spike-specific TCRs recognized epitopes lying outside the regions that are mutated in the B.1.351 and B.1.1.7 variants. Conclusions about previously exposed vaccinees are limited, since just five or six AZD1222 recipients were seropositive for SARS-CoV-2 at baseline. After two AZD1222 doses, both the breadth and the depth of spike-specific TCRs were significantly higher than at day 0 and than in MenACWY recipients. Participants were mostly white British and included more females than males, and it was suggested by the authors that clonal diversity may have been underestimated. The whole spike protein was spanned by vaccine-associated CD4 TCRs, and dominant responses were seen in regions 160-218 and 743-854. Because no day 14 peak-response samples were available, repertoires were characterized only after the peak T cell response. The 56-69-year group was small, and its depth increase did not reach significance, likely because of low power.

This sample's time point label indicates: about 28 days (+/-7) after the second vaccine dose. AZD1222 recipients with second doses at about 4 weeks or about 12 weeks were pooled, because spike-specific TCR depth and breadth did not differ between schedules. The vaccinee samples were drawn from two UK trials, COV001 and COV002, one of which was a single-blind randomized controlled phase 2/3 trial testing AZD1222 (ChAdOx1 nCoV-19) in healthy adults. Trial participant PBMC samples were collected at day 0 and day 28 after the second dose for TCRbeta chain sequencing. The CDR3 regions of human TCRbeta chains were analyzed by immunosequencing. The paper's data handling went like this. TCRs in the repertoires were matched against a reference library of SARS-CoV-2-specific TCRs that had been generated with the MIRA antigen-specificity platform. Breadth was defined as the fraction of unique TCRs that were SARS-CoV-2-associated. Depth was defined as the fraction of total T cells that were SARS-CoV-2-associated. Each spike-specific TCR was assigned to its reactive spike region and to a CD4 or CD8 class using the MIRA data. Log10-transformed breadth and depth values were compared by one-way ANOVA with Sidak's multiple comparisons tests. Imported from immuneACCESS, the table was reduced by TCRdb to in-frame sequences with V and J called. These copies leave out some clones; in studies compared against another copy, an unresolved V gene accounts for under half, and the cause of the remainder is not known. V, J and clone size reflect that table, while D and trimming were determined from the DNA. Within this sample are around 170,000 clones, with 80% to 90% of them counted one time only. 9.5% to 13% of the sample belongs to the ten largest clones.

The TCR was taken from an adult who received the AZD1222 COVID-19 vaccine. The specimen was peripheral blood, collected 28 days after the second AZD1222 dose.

The sequenced DNA: TGTGCCTGGAGTGCGAACAGGGCCTACGAGCAGTACTTC. Translated, this is CAWSANRAYEQYF. Recombination connected TRBV30 to TRBJ2-7; the D gene is perhaps TRBD1, from 6 matching bases. For CDR1 and CDR2, the germline V gene (reference sequence) lists GTSNPN and SVGIG. The germline ends are 9 bases apart after V is trimmed by 1 base and J by 2 bases. The CDR3 sequence holds 13 residues, the cysteine and phenylalanine included. Of all the DNA, just the CDR3 is kept, 39 bases in frame from base 1.